These 25 T cell receptor beta chains share one sample of origin, sequenced in a study of CD4 and CD8 cells across lung adenocarcinoma regions (dated by TCRdb to 2017 to 2018). Library preparation employed PCR. The instrument given in TCRdb is HiSeq X Ten. TCRdb reanalyzed the raw reads on its own, using fastp at Q25 for trimming and MiXCR for clone calling, and kept in-frame beta chains. Every entry covers one CDR3 protein and lists the most common genes and DNA from its rows. This sample lists about 25,000 distinct CDR3 sequences; 50% were detected once. The ten largest clones capture roughly 50% of the sample. The sequenced sample consisted of CD8+ T cells from the center of a lung tumor. The sample's cell subset or site label, decoded: tumor center region. Receptor source: a male donor with lung adenocarcinoma. The CD4 and CD8 labels of this study may be unreliable.

This clonotype has a count of ten or more. The rearrangement links TRBV6-1 to TRBJ2-2; D possibly corresponds to TRBD2 (6 bases). Between the trimmed V and J ends, which lost 5 bases and 2 bases, there was a span of 12 bases. The germline V gene has CDR1 MNHNS and CDR2 SASEGT. CDR3 length: 15 residues. The CDR3 spells CASSPPGLNTGELFF. CDR3 DNA: TGTGCCAGCAGTCCCCCGGGACTTAACACCGGGGAGCTGTTTTTT.

The table lists this clonotype with a few counts. V usage is TRBV3-1 and J usage is TRBJ2-1, with 12 nucleotides matching TRBD1. There are 18 residues in the CDR3. Germline CDR1 reads LGHDT; CDR2 reads YNNKEL (reference sequence). The trim removed 0 bases at V and 10 bases at J, leaving 13 bases unmatched. This CDR3 is CASSQDIGGQGAILEQFF. CDR3 DNA: TGTGCCAGCAGCCAAGATATAGGGGGACAGGGGGCGATACTCGAGCAGTTCTTC.

The table lists this clonotype with a count of one. The chain employs TRBV27 and TRBJ2-1; 7 nucleotides match TRBD2. CDR1 and CDR2 (germline): MNHEY, SMNVEV (reference sequence). The ends lost 6 bases at V and 0 bases at J; junction bases unmatched: 14. The CDR3 sequence is 18 residues long. CDR3 nucleotides: TGTGCCAGCAGCCTTAGCGGGTCTCCCATGCGCTCCTACAATGAGCAGTTCTTC. Translation: CASSLSGSPMRSYNEQFF.

This chain joins TRBV4-1 and TRBJ2-1; TRBD2 is a possible D gene (6 bases). Germline V gene lookup returns CDR1 MGHRA and CDR2 YSYEKL. Trimming left V 4 bases short and J 7 bases short, with 14 bases between. CDR3 length: 14 amino acids. As DNA, the CDR3 is TGCGCCAGCAGCCGGCCGACTAGTAGGAATGAGCAGTTCTTC. It codes for CASSRPTSRNEQFF.

This clonotype was seen a handful of times. The rearrangement links TRBV14 to TRBJ1-4; TRBD1 might be the D (6 bases). CDR1 is SGHDN and CDR2 is FVKESK in the germline V gene. The CDR3 consists of 13 residues. Trimming cost V 9 bases and J 5 bases, with 13 bases left between them. The CDR3 DNA is TGTGCCAGGGGGGGAGGGGGGAATGAAAAACTGTTTTTT. As protein: CARGGGGNEKLFF.

Comment on this clonotype: No conserved phenylalanine or tryptophan ends this CDR3, so it is likely a read error. The limits of the CDR3 on the DNA are not certain, so only TCRdb's listed CDR3 is given. CDR3 loop: CASSFGGPQTTWLS. This rearrangement joins TRBV27 to TRBJ2-5; the table assigns TRBD1, which was not confirmed against the DNA. The CDR3 spans 14 amino acids, including both terminal residues. Germline values: CDR1 MNHEY, CDR2 SMNVEV (reference sequence).

This clonotype was seen at least ten times. V gene TRBV25-1 combines with J gene TRBJ2-4; D remains ambiguous. CDR3 length: 16 amino acids. Trimming pared 5 bases from V and 0 bases from J, leaving 14 bases between. The germline V gene has CDR1 MGHDK and CDR2 SYGVNS. CDR3 bases: TGTGCCAGCAGTTCCGACCGGGCTCTAGCCAAAAACATTCAGTACTTC. Translating it yields CASSSDRALAKNIQYF.

This clonotype was detected many times. The J gene is TRBJ2-3, the V gene TRBV27; D call uncertain. The CDR3 is 14 residues long. V was shortened by 5 bases and J by 3 bases, with 12 bases between the two germline ends. In germline, CDR1 is MNHEY, CDR2 SMNVEV (reference sequence). The CDR3 DNA follows: TGTGCCAGCAGTCCCTCCGAGAGGACAGATACGCAGTATTTT. It yields the protein CASSPSERTDTQYF.

As regards this clonotype: Relative to the germline gene, one junction end is altered; a read error may explain this. This chain links TRBV10-2 with TRBJ2-1; D might be TRBD2 (6 bases). The germline gives CDR1 WSHSY, CDR2 SAAADI. The CDR3 has 15 amino acids. CDR3 DNA sequence: TGCGCCAGCAGTGAAGGGCGGGATGCCACCAATGAGCAGTTTTTT. Protein sequence: CASSEGRDATNEQFF.

The J gene is TRBJ2-3, the V gene TRBV6-1, with a tentative D call TRBD2 (6 bases). This CDR3 contains 14 residues. Germline CDR1 and CDR2: MNHNS and SASEGT. Trimming removed 4 bases from V and 1 base from J, with 9 bases in between. CDR3 sequence reads: CASSGLVGTDTQYF. The CDR3 DNA reads TGTGCCAGCAGTGGACTAGTTGGCACAGATACGCAGTATTTT.

The chain uses TRBV10-1 and TRBJ2-1; D is unresolved. V lost 5 bases and J lost 10, with 12 bases in between. CDR1 and CDR2 from the germline V gene are WNHNN and SYGVQD (reference sequence). This CDR3 is built from 12 residues. The CDR3 loop reads CASSKTQEEQFF. CDR3 sequence (DNA): TGCGCCAGCAGTAAAACTCAGGAAGAGCAGTTCTTC.

This chain uses TRBV29-1 with TRBJ1-2; TRBD1 aligns across 7 bases. This CDR3 has 18 residues. The J segment lost 0 bases and the V segment lost 3 bases, leaving 16 bases of the junction unmatched. Germline CDR1 is SQVTM and CDR2 is ANQGSEA. This CDR3 is CSVEEPAGGGGTNYGYTF. Written as DNA, the CDR3 is TGCAGCGTTGAGGAGCCGGCAGGGGGGGGGGGTACTAACTATGGCTACACCTTC.

This clonotype is classed as medium-sized. This chain connects TRBV6-5 to TRBJ2-2; the match to TRBD2 covers 7 bases. J was trimmed by 5 bases and V by 4 bases; bases with no gene match: 7. Germline assignment: CDR1 MNHEY and CDR2 SVGAGI. The CDR3 has 15 residues. The CDR3 is CASSFGLAGTGELFF. The CDR3 DNA reads TGTGCCAGCAGTTTTGGTTTAGCGGGTACCGGGGAGCTGTTTTTT.

J is TRBJ2-4 and V is TRBV6-1; D may match TRBD1 or TRBD2 (6 bases each). This CDR3 has 16 residues. V lost 0 bases and J 12 bases, leaving 21 bases between the germline ends. In germline, CDR1 is MNHNS, CDR2 SASEGT. The CDR3, as DNA: TGTGCCAGCAGTGAAGCGGGGCCGGGGGCTGGGGATACTCAGTACTTC. It codes for CASSEAGPGAGDTQYF.

About this clonotype: The junction does not match germline at one end; this may be a read error. The chain couples TRBV10-3 to TRBJ2-3; tentative D call: TRBD2 (7 bases). Matching the DNA end better, TRBJ2-5 makes the J call doubtful. Germline CDR1 reads ENHRY; CDR2 reads SYGVKD. CDR3 length: 15 residues. The CDR3 spells CAGGGGGGDQDTQYF. DNA for the CDR3: TGTGCCGGGGGGGGGGGGGGCGGAGACCAAGATACCCAGTACTTC.

Comment on this clonotype: Its ends do not fully match the called genes, so a read error is possible. V and J are TRBV6-1 and TRBJ2-2; the D is unclear. This CDR3 is built from 13 residues. Germline CDR1 MNHNS, CDR2 SASEGT. In DNA, the CDR3 is TGTGCCAGCAGGTCTGTGAGCAGCGAGGAGCTGTATTTT. Protein sequence: CASRSVSSEELYF.

This clonotype appeared a single time. CDR3 bases: TGTGCCAGCAGCCTAGACAGGGGGGCCACTGAAGCTTTCTTT. This gives the protein CASSLDRGATEAFF. This chain connects TRBV5-6 to TRBJ1-1; TRBD1 matches at 9 bases. The CDR3 has 14 residues. Germline CDR1 SGHDT, CDR2 YYEEEE. J lost 4 bases, V lost 4 bases, and 5 bases had no gene match. The complete variable domain, with remaining parts taken from reference TRBV5-6 and TRBJ1-1, reads DAGVTQSPTHLIKTRGQQVTLRCSPKSGHDTVSWYQQALGQGPQFIFQYYEEEERQRGNFPDRFSGHQFPNYSSELNVNALLLGDSALYLCASSLDRGATEAFFGQGTRLTVV.

Note on this clonotype: One base away lies a much larger clone, so this may be a sequencing read error. The gene calls are TRBV4-1 and TRBJ2-1; D may be TRBD1 or TRBD2 (5 bases each). Trimming took 4 bases from V and 13 from J, leaving 17 bases between them. Germline V gene lookup returns CDR1 MGHRA and CDR2 YSYEKL. This CDR3 has 13 amino acids. The CDR3 loop reads CASSPDLGETQFF. CDR3 nucleotide sequence: TGCGCCAGCAGCCCGGACTTGGGGGAGACCCAGTTCTTC.

The chain employs TRBV25-1 and TRBJ2-5; the D gene is possibly TRBD1 (6 bases). The CDR3 contains 14 residues. CDR1 MGHDK and CDR2 SYGVNS come from the germline V gene. The CDR3 DNA follows: TGTGCGGGGAGTGGGGGCCGAGGGCCAGAGACCCAGTACTTC. It yields the protein CAGSGGRGPETQYF.

The chain combines TRBV28 with TRBJ1-1, with 12 bases matching TRBD1. Germline CDR1 and CDR2: MDHEN and SYDVKM. Trimming cost V 7 bases and J 3 bases; bases outside gene matches: 3. This CDR3 is built from 14 residues. The CDR3 coding sequence is TGTGCCAGCAATGGGGACAGGGGGCACACTGAAGCTTTCTTT. This translates into CASNGDRGHTEAFF.

The chain joins TRBV6-1 to TRBJ2-3, with D perhaps assigned TRBD1 or TRBD2 (7 bases each). V lost 7 bases, J lost 5 bases, and 19 bases lay in between. Germline CDR1 reads MNHNS; CDR2 reads SASEGT. This CDR3 has 15 amino acids. The CDR3 reads CASTGAGGAKDTQYF. The DNA of the CDR3 is TGTGCCAGCACGGGGGCAGGGGGGGCCAAAGATACGCAGTATTTT.

This clonotype was seen a handful of times. V gene TRBV27 combines with J gene TRBJ2-2; D not resolved. The CDR3 runs to 13 residues. Germline loops: CDR1 MNHEY, CDR2 SMNVEV (reference sequence). V lost 5 bases and J lost 9, with 13 bases in between. Written as DNA, the CDR3 is TGTGCCAGCAGTGAGACGGTGACCAGGGAGCTGTTTTTT. This codes for CASSETVTRELFF.

To note about this clonotype: One end of the junction varies from germline; a read error may be responsible. The chain couples TRBV6-1 to TRBJ2-5; D is tentatively TRBD1 or TRBD2 (6 bases each). The germline gives CDR1 MNHNS, CDR2 SASEGT. CDR3 size: 12 residues. The chain's CDR3 is CASGGLGETQSF. The CDR3 DNA follows: TGTGCCAGCGGGGGGCTGGGGGAGACCCAGTCTTTC.

The DNA for the CDR3 is TGTGCCAGCAGTTACCTCGGGACAGCCTCCCGCGGCTACACCTTC. Its protein is CASSYLGTASRGYTF. The rearrangement uses TRBV6-2 or TRBV6-3 and TRBJ1-2; 7 nucleotides line up with TRBD1. The J segment lost 8 bases and the V segment lost 2 bases, leaving 11 bases of the junction unmatched. CDR1 is MNHEY, CDR2 SVGEGT, per germline. CDR3 size: 15 residues.

Points on this clonotype: This may be a read error: a much more frequent sequence differs by one nucleotide. The chain carries TRBV27 and TRBJ2-3; D gene ambiguous. The germline gives CDR1 MNHEY, CDR2 SMNVEV (reference sequence). There are 14 residues in the CDR3. The V and J ends lost 6 bases and 10 bases respectively, with 20 bases between them. The CDR3 DNA reads TGTGCCAGCAGGCTATCCAGGCTGGTACATGCGCAGTATTTT. Its translation is CASRLSRLVHAQYF.